The 12 T cell receptor beta chains in this list originate from one sample, sequenced in a study of blood T cell repertoires in COVID-19. Some clones are missing from TCRdb's copy, which holds only in-frame ones; the method was immunoSEQ multiplex PCR. In the table there are about 38,000 clones, around nine tenths of which are singletons. The sample consisted of peripheral blood. The receptors stem from a man in his fifties or sixties with COVID-19, enrolled during active disease.

This clone was found a few times. The rearrangement joins TRBV4-2 to TRBJ2-7, with D possibly TRBD2 on 6 matching bases. V was pared by 0 bases and J by 6 bases, with 12 bases between. Germline V gene lookup returns CDR1 LGHNA and CDR2 YNFKEQ. The CDR3 length is 14 residues. This chain's CDR3 is CASSQELREFEQYF. The CDR3 DNA is TGTGCCAGCAGCCAAGAACTTCGGGAGTTCGAGCAGTACTTC.

V and J are TRBV10-2 and TRBJ2-1; TRBD2 matches at 11 bases. The junction had 10 bases not matched to a gene; V was cut back by 10 bases and J by 2 bases. The CDR3 totals 16 residues. Germline V lookup: CDR1 WSHSY, CDR2 SAAADI. DNA for the CDR3: TGCGCCATCCTCGGACGTAGCGGGAGGGCCTACAATGAGCAGTTCTTC. Translated: CAILGRSGRAYNEQFF.

The chain uses TRBV18 and TRBJ2-2; TRBD1 is a possible D gene (6 bases). The CDR3 loop spans 15 amino acids. In germline, CDR1 is KGHSH, CDR2 LQKENI. V lost 0 bases and J lost 3, with 8 bases in between. This CDR3 reads CASSPPYRDTGELFF. The DNA for the CDR3 is TGTGCCAGCTCACCACCGTACAGGGACACCGGGGAGCTGTTTTTT.

J is TRBJ2-7 and V is TRBV6-5, with 11 positions matching TRBD2. Per germline, CDR1 MNHEY and CDR2 SVGAGI. The junction had 10 bases not matched to a gene; V was cut back by 6 bases and J by 6 bases. The CDR3 has 15 amino acids. This chain's CDR3 is CASSFETSGRGEQYF. DNA for the CDR3: TGTGCCAGCAGCTTCGAAACTAGCGGGAGAGGCGAGCAGTACTTC.

This chain connects TRBV5-8 to TRBJ1-5; 7 bases are shared with TRBD1. Trimming took 4 bases from V and 1 from J; bases not matched to a gene: 5. From germline, CDR1 is SGHTS and CDR2 YDEGEE. The CDR3 is 15 residues long. The CDR3 loop reads CASSPSTGSNQPQHF. Written as DNA, the CDR3 is TGTGCCAGCAGCCCCTCGACAGGGAGCAATCAGCCCCAGCATTTT.

The chain has TRBV28 and TRBJ1-5; D gene uncertain. With 4 bases removed from V and 3 bases from J, the gap between germline ends came to 13 bases. Germline V gives CDR1 MDHEN, CDR2 SYDVKM. This CDR3 has 15 amino acids. The chain's CDR3 is CASSYIQIDNQPQHF. Here the CDR3 DNA reads TGTGCCAGCAGTTATATTCAGATTGACAATCAGCCCCAGCATTTT.

The chain combines TRBV18 with TRBJ2-2; no definite D call. Per germline, CDR1 KGHSH and CDR2 LQKENI. V lost 2 bases and J 2 bases, leaving 3 bases between the germline ends. The CDR3 extends over 13 amino acids. Written as DNA, the CDR3 is TGTGCCAGCTCACCAGGCAACACCGGGGAGCTGTTTTTT. It encodes CASSPGNTGELFF.

This clone has only one observation. CDR3 sequence: CASSQEHPGQGNYGYTF. Written as DNA, the CDR3 is TGTGCCAGCAGCCAAGAACACCCAGGGCAGGGAAACTATGGCTACACCTTC. The V call is TRBV3-1 (or the pseudogene TRBV3-2), the J call TRBJ1-2, with a tentative D call TRBD1 (5 bases). This CDR3 is built from 17 residues. Per the germline V gene, CDR1 is LGHDT and CDR2 is YNNKEL (reference sequence). V shed 0 bases and J shed 2 bases, with 16 bases lying between them.

The chain links TRBV7-9 to TRBJ1-2, with D maybe TRBD1 (5 bases). Looked up from germline, CDR1 is SEHNR and CDR2 is FQNEAQ (reference sequence). The CDR3 sequence is 12 residues long. V was clipped by 1 base and J by 5 bases, with 5 bases between them. CDR3 sequence: CASSLEGYGYTF. The CDR3 region has the DNA TGTGCCAGCAGCTTAGAGGGGTATGGCTACACCTTC.

The rearrangement links TRBV18 to TRBJ2-1; 7 bases are shared with TRBD1. Trimming at V came to 8 bases and at J to 7 bases, leaving 17 bases not matched to a gene. The germline V gene encodes CDR1 KGHSH and CDR2 LQKENI. The CDR3 sequence is 16 residues long. CDR3 sequence (DNA): TGTGCCAGCCTAAGACAGGGAAGGGGGAATACGAATGAGCAGTTCTTC. Translated: CASLRQGRGNTNEQFF.

The rearrangement joins TRBV19 to TRBJ1-5, with D maybe TRBD1 (5 bases). CDR1 and CDR2 (germline): LNHDA, SQIVND (reference sequence). This CDR3 has 15 residues. V was trimmed by 7 bases and J by 1 base, leaving 14 bases between them. The CDR3 coding sequence is TGTGCCAGTACCGACAGAGCAGTAAGCAATCAGCCCCAGCATTTT. Translating it yields CASTDRAVSNQPQHF.

The rearrangement uses TRBV7-2 and TRBJ2-5, with 10 bases fitting TRBD1. V was clipped by 1 base and J by 5 bases; unmatched bases: 4. Germline V gene data show CDR1 as SGHTA and CDR2 as FQGNSA. This CDR3 region has 15 residues. CDR3 in DNA: TGTGCCAGCAGCTTAGAAGGACAGGGGGGGGAGACCCAGTACTTC. Amino acid sequence: CASSLEGQGGETQYF.